This entry describes one TCR beta chain. Its antigen is as yet unknown. Trimming pared 4 bases from V and 8 bases from J, leaving 14 bases between. The CDR3 is made up of 13 amino acids. These data originate in a study of blood T cells in healthy people across ages. Overall study findings and caveats: Correlation between TCR beta diversity and naive T cell percentage was strong. Both higher diversity and more naive CD4+ cells marked long-lived donors when set against aged donors.

Each sample had at least 6.5 million PBMCs isolated. A second PCR, run for roughly 7 to 11 cycles, used a sample-barcoded 5' primer plus a J-beta primer mix. A tag from a template-switch adaptor with 12 random nucleotides marked each cDNA molecule. Each CDR3 protein is one row after TCRdb ran MiXCR on the 5' RACE reads. The sample comprises some 1,500,000 distinct CDR3 sequences, approximately 39% of which are singletons, and more than 4% rests with the top ten. The chain combines TRBV12-3 or TRBV12-4 with TRBJ1-1, with D perhaps TRBD1 (5 bases). Sequencing was performed on blood. This receptor was taken from a woman between 18 and 29 years old in good health. As DNA, the CDR3 is TGTGCCAGCAGTTGGGGGAGGCCTCTCGAAGCTTTCTTT. Protein: CASSWGRPLEAFF.